This T cell receptor beta chain originates from a study of control samples from healthy donors and cancer patients. TCRdb's copy holds only in-frame clones and misses some; the assay was immunoSEQ multiplex PCR. The sample has 40,000 to 55,000 clones, more than 85% seen once. The CDR3 consists of 14 residues. V shed 4 bases and J shed 5 bases, with 14 bases lying between them. CDR1 and CDR2 (germline): SEHNR, FQNEAQ (reference sequence). The sample was PBMCs. The TCR comes from a woman aged 40-49 years with head and neck cancer. The chain uses TRBV7-9 and TRBJ2-5; D unresolved. The CDR3 DNA reads as TGTGCCAGCAGCTCAGCCCTGGTCCCGGAGACCCAGTACTTC. It codes for CASSSALVPETQYF. Using reference TRBV7-9 and TRBJ2-5 for the parts outside the CDR3, the full variable domain is DTGVSQNPRHKITKRGQNVTFRCDPISEHNRLYWYRQTLGQGPEFLTYFQNEAQLEKSRLLSDRFSAERPKGSFSTLEIQRTEQGDSAMYLCASSSALVPETQYFGPGTRLLVL.